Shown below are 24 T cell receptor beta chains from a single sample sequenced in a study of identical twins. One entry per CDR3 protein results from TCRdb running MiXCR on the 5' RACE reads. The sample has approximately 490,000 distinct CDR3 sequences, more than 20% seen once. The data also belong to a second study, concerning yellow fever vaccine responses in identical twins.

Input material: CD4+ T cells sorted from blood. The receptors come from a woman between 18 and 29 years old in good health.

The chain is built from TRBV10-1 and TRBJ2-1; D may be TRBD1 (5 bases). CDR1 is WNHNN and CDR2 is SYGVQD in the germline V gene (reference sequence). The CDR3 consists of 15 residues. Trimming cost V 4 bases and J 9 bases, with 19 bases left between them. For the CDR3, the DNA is TGCGCCAGCAGTGGTCGGCAGGGCGGTTGGGGTGAGCAGTTCTTC. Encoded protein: CASSGRQGGWGEQFF.

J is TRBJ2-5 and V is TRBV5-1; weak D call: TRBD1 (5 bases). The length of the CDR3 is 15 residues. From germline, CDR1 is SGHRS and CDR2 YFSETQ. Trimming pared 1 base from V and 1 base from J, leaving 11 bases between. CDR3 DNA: TGCGCCAGCAGCTTGTTTCGACAGCCCCAAGAGACCCAGTACTTC. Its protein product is CASSLFRQPQETQYF.

CDR3 residues: CASSPRLGGTLAKNIQYF. The CDR3 DNA sequence: TGTGCCAGCTCACCACGATTGGGGGGTACACTAGCCAAAAACATTCAGTACTTC. The chain uses TRBV18 and TRBJ2-4, with D possibly being TRBD2 (6 bases). V lost 1 base and J lost 0, with 16 bases in between. Germline CDR1 KGHSH, CDR2 LQKENI. This CDR3 is built from 18 residues.

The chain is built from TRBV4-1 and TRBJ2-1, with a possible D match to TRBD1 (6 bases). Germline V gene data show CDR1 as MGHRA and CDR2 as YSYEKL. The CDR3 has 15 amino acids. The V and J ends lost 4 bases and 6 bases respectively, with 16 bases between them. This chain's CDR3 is CASSRAVLGGNEQFF. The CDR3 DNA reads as TGCGCCAGCAGCCGGGCGGTGCTAGGGGGCAATGAGCAGTTCTTC.

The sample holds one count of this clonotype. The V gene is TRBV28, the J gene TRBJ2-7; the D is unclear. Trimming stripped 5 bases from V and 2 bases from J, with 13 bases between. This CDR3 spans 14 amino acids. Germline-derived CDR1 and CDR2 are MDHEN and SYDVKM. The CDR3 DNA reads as TGTGCCAGCAGTACCCCCGCCAGAACCTACGAGCAGTACTTC. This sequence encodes CASSTPARTYEQYF.

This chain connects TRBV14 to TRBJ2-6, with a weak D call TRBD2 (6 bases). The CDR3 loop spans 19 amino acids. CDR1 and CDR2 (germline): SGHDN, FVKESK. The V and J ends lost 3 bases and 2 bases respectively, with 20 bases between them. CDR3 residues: CASSQTGGLRIAGANVLTF. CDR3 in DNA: TGTGCCAGCAGCCAGACGGGCGGACTAAGGATCGCTGGGGCCAACGTCCTGACTTTC.

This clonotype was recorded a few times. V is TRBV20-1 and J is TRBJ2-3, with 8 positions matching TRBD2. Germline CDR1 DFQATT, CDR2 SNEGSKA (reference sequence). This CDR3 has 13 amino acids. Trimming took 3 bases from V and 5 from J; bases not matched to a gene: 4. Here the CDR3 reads CSASEAGGDTQYF. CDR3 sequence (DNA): TGCAGTGCTAGTGAGGCGGGGGGAGATACGCAGTATTTT.

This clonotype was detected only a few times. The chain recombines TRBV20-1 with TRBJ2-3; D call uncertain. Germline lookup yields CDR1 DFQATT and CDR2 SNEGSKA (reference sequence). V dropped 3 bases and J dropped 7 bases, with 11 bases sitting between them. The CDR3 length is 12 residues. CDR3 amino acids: CSASLLGYTQYF. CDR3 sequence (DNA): TGCAGTGCTAGCCTACTGGGGTATACGCAGTATTTT.

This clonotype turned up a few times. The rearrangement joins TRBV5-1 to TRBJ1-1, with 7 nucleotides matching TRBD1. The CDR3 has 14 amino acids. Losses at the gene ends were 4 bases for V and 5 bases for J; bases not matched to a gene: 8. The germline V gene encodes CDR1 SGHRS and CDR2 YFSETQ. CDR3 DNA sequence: TGCGCCAGCAGCCAACAGGGGTCTAGTACTGAAGCTTTCTTT. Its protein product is CASSQQGSSTEAFF.

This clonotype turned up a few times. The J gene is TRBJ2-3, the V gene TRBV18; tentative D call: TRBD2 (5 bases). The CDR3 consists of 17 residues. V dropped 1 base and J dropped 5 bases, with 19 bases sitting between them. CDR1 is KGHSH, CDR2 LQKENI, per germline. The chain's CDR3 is CASSPLLGPIAGDTQYF. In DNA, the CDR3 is TGTGCCAGCTCACCACTTTTAGGACCTATCGCGGGAGATACGCAGTATTTT.

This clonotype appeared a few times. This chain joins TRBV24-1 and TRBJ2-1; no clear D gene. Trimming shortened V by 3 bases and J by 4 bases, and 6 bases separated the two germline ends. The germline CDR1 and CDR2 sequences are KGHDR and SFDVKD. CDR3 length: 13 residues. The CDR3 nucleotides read TGTGCCACCAGTGATAGACCTTACAATGAGCAGTTCTTC. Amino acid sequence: CATSDRPYNEQFF.

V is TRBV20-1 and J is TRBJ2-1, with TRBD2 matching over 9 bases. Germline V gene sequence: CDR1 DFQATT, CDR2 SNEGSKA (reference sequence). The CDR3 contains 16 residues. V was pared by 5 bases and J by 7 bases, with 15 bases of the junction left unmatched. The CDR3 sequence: CSAPGREGLRKNEQFF. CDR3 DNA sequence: TGCAGTGCTCCAGGGCGGGAGGGCCTTCGGAAGAATGAGCAGTTCTTC.

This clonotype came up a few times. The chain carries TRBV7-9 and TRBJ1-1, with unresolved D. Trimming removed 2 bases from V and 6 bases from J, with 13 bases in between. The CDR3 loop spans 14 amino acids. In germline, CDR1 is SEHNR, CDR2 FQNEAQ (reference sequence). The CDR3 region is CASSLSYPTAEAFF. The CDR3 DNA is TGTGCCAGCAGCTTAAGCTACCCGACGGCTGAAGCTTTCTTT. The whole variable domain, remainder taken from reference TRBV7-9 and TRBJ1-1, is DTGVSQNPRHKITKRGQNVTFRCDPISEHNRLYWYRQTLGQGPEFLTYFQNEAQLEKSRLLSDRFSAERPKGSFSTLEIQRTEQGDSAMYLCASSLSYPTAEAFFGQGTRLTVV.

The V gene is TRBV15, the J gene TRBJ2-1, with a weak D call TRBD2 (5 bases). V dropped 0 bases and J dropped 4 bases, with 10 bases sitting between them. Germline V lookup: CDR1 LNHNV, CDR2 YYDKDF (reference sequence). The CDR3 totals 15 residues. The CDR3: CATSRDPGEYNEQFF. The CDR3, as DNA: TGTGCCACCAGCAGAGATCCCGGGGAATACAATGAGCAGTTCTTC.

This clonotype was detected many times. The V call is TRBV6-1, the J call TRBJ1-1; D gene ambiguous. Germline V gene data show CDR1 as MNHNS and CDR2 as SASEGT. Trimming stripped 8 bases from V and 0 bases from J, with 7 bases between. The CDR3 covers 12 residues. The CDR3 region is CASDTVNTEAFF. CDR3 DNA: TGTGCCAGCGATACAGTGAACACTGAAGCTTTCTTT.

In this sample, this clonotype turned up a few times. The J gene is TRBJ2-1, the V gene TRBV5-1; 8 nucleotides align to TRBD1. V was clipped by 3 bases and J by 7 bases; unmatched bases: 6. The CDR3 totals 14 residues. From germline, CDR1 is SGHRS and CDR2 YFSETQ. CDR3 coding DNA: TGCGCCAGCAGCTACGGGACAGGACCGAATGAGCAGTTCTTC. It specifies CASSYGTGPNEQFF. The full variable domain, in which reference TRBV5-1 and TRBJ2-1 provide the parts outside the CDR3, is KAGVTQTPRYLIKTRGQQVTLSCSPISGHRSVSWYQQTPGQGLQFLFEYFSETQRNKGNFPGRFSGRQFSNSRSEMNVSTLELGDSALYLCASSYGTGPNEQFFGPGTRLTVL.

CDR3 sequence: CASGPGQGYDEQFF. The CDR3 bases are TGTGCTAGTGGTCCCGGACAGGGTTACGATGAGCAGTTCTTC. The rearrangement uses TRBV12-5 and TRBJ2-1, with TRBD1 matching 8 bases. The CDR3 length is 14 residues. The V segment lost 5 bases and the J segment 8 bases; nucleotides outside the gene matches: 8. Germline CDR1 LGHNT, CDR2 FRNRAP. The full variable domain, in which reference TRBV12-5 and TRBJ2-1 provide the parts outside the CDR3, is DARVTQTPRHKVTEMGQEVTMRCQPILGHNTVFWYRQTMMQGLELLAYFRNRAPLDDSGMPKDRFSAEMPDATLATLKIQPSEPRDSAVYFCASGPGQGYDEQFFGPGTRLTVL.

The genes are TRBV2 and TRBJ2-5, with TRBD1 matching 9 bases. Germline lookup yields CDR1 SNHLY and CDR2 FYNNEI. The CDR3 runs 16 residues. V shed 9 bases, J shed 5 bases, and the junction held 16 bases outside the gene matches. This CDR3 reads CASKTQGTGIRETQYF. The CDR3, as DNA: TGTGCCAGTAAAACACAGGGGACAGGGATCAGGGAGACCCAGTACTTC.

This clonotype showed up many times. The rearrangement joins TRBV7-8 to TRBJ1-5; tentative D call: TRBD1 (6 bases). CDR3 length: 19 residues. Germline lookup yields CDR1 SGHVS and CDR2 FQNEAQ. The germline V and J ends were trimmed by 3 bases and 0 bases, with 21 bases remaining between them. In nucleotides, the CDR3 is TGTGCCAGCAGCTTGGGGGGCTGGACTCGGGAATATAGCAATCAGCCCCAGCATTTT. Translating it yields CASSLGGWTREYSNQPQHF.

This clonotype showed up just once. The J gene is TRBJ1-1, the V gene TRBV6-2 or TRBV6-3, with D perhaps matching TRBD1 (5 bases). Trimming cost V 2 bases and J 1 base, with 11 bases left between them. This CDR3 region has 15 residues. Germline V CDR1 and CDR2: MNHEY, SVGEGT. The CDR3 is CASSYTLTGNTEAFF. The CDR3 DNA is TGTGCCAGCAGTTACACCCTCACAGGGAACACTGAAGCTTTCTTT.

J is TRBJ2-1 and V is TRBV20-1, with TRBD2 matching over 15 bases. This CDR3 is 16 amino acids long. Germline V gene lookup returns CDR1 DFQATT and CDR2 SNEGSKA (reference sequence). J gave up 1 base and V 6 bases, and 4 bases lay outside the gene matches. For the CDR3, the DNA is TGCAGTGCACCCGGGACTAGCGGGAGGTCCTACAATGAGCAGTTCTTC. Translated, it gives CSAPGTSGRSYNEQFF.

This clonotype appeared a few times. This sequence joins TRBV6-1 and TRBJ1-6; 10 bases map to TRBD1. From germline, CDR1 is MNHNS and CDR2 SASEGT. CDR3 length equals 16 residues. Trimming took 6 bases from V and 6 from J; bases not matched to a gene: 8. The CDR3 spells CASSPGTGAFNSPLHF. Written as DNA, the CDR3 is TGTGCCAGCAGCCCAGGGACAGGGGCATTTAATTCACCCCTCCACTTT.

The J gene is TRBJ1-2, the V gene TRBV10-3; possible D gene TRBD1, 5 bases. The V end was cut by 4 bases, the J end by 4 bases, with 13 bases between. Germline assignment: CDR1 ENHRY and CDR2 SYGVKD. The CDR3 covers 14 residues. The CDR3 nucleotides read TGTGCCATCAGTGTGGGGCAGGGTCGCTATGGCTACACCTTC. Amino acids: CAISVGQGRYGYTF.

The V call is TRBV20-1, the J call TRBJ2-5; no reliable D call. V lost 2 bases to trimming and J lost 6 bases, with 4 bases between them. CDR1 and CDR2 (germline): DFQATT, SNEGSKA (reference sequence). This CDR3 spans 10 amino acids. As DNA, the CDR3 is TGCAGTGCTAGAAGGCAGACCCAGTACTTC. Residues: CSARRQTQYF.